This T cell receptor (beta chain) came from a study of blood T cell repertoires in COVID-19. Study summary: The samples span acute and convalescent COVID-19 from the United States, Italy and Spain. PBMCs, B-cell-depleted T cells, or T cells were the source of the cDNA or gDNA that made up the material.

In the original processing: Reference gene primer amplification in the assay estimated nucleated cell counts. The assay was immunoSEQ multiplex PCR, and TCRdb's table has in-frame clones only and misses some. For V, J and clone size, that table is used; D and trimming come from the DNA. The top ten clones hold around a tenth of a sample with about 98,000 clones, over 75% of them seen once. With 5 bases clipped from V and 3 bases from J, the junction kept 5 bases outside the gene matches. CDR3 length: 15 residues. Germline assignment: CDR1 SGHTA and CDR2 FQGNSA. The source material was peripheral blood. The receptor's source is a woman aged 80 or over with acute or convalescent COVID-19. The chain carries TRBV7-2 and TRBJ1-4, with 8 bases matching TRBD1. CDR3 nucleotide sequence: TGTGCCAGCAGCAGACAGGGGCGGGCTAATGAAAAACTGTTTTTT. Its protein is CASSRQGRANEKLFF.